Listed below are T cell receptor beta chains from one sample, sequenced in a study of a mutant IDH1 vaccine in newly diagnosed glioma. This table comes from immunoSEQ multiplex PCR, and its TCRdb copy is limited to in-frame clones, with some not included. The sample includes tens of thousands of clones, roughly 74% of them seen just once. The antigens of these receptors remain unknown. Here the sequenced sample was PBMCs, taken from a glioma patient whose treatment included an IDH1 peptide vaccine. The receptors were gathered from a man aged 45-65 years with glioma. Both conserved end residues are part of each CDR3. Fields, in order: J gene, V gene, clone size, D gene, CDR3 protein, CDR3 DNA. A D gene is named only where the DNA matches it firmly. Expanded clones get a size class; other rows say once, few or many, or leave the size out.

>TRBJ2-2|TRBV10-3|NA|TRBD1
CAISGTVDTGELFF
TGTGCCATCAGCGGGACAGTCGACACCGGGGAGCTGTTTTTT
>TRBJ2-3|TRBV15|NA|NA
CATSRDHTGTSTDTQYF
TGTGCCACCAGCAGAGATCACACCGGGACTAGCACAGATACGCAGTATTTT
>TRBJ1-4|TRBV6-1|NA|NA
CASSGGWGEKLFF
TGTGCCAGCAGTGGGGGATGGGGTGAAAAACTGTTTTTT
>TRBJ1-1|TRBV2|NA|TRBD1
CASSEARGRLNTEAFF
TGTGCCAGCAGTGAGGCCAGGGGGCGTCTGAACACTGAAGCTTTCTTT
>TRBJ2-2|TRBV5-1|NA|NA
CASSLGQDTGELFF
TGCGCCAGCAGCCTGGGGCAAGACACCGGGGAGCTGTTTTTT
>TRBJ2-7|TRBV27|NA|NA
CASSLMVSYEQYF
TGTGCCAGCAGTTTAATGGTTTCCTACGAGCAGTACTTC
>TRBJ2-7|TRBV5-1|once|TRBD1
CASSKTGGITYEQYF
TGCGCCAGCAGCAAAACAGGGGGCATTACCTACGAGCAGTACTTC
>TRBJ2-6|TRBV9|once|NA
CASSVGGIGGNVLTF
TGTGCCAGCAGCGTAGGCGGGATTGGTGGCAACGTCCTGACTTTC
>TRBJ2-7|TRBV5-4|NA|TRBD2
CASSRAGEGEQYF
TGTGCCAGCAGCCGGGCGGGGGAGGGCGAGCAGTACTTC
>TRBJ2-6|TRBV27|NA|NA
CASSSSGANVLTF
TGTGCCAGCAGTAGCTCTGGGGCCAACGTCCTGACTTTC
>TRBJ2-2|TRBV7-8|NA|NA
CASSLARKGLYTGELFF
TGTGCCAGCAGCTTAGCGCGTAAAGGGTTATACACCGGGGAGCTGTTTTTT
>TRBJ1-1|TRBV29-1|NA|NA
CSVSRWNTEAFF
TGCAGCGTGTCCAGGTGGAACACTGAAGCTTTCTTT
>TRBJ2-1|TRBV7-2|NA|TRBD2
CASSSAGGGNEQFF
TGTGCCAGCAGCTCCGCGGGGGGGGGAAATGAGCAGTTCTTC
>TRBJ1-4|TRBV5-4|few|TRBD1
CASSPGTGGDEKLFF
TGTGCCAGCAGCCCCGGGACAGGGGGGGATGAAAAACTGTTTTTT